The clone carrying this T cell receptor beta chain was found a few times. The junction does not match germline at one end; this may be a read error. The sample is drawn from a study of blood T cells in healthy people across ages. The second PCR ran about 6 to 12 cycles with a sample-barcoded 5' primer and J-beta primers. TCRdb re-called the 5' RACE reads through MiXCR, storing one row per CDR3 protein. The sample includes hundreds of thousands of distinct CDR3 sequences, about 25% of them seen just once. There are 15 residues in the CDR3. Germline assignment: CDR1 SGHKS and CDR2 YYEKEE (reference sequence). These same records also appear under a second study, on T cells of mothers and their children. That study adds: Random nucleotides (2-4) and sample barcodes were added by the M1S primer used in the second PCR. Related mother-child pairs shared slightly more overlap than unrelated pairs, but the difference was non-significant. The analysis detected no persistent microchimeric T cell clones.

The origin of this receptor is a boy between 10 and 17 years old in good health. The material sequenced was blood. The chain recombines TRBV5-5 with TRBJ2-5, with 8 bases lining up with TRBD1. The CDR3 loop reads CAGSFQGARQETQYF. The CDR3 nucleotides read TGTGCCGGCAGCTTCCAGGGGGCTCGCCAAGAGACCCAGTACTTC.